The sequence of this T cell receptor beta chain was determined in a study of vaccination and CD4 T cells after COVID-19. Study overall: For each participant, vaccination comprised two doses of either the BNT162b2 or the mRNA-1273 vaccine. Whole-study results and caveats: Convalescent patients displayed spike mono-reactivity in 304 of 307 vaccine-specific clones. Rising from around 20 to 38, the median of SARS-CoV-2-reactive clonotypes did not change significantly. Relatively few convalescent patients were studied; early post-infection timepoints were not included.

With the Oncomine TCR Beta short-read assay, DNA from cultured CD4+ T cells was sequenced. TCRdb reanalysed the PCR reads using MiXCR and keeps one entry per CDR3 protein. The sample yields about 6,800 distinct CDR3 sequences, about 25% seen once. Treatment indicated: approximately 11-day PBMC culture with coronavirus spike peptide pools or control peptides (ViraFEST assay). Per germline, CDR1 MGHRA and CDR2 YSYEKL. The CDR3 extends over 15 amino acids. V was pared by 0 bases and J by 3 bases, with 12 bases between. In this sample, this clonotype turned up a few times. The antigen remains undetermined.

The input for sequencing was CD4+ T cells from blood, cultured in vitro, taken after SARS-CoV-2 vaccination. The TCR comes from a human donor who had recovered from COVID-19. V and J are TRBV4-1 and TRBJ2-7, with a weak D call TRBD1 (6 bases). CDR3 region: CASSQDRAGVYEQYF. In nucleotides, the CDR3 is TGCGCCAGCAGCCAAGATCGGGCAGGGGTCTACGAGCAGTACTTC.